In its sample, the clone carrying this T cell receptor (beta chain) was seen once. What it binds is unknown. This sample also contains other DNA sequences that code for the same CDR3. Some clones are missing from TCRdb's copy, which holds only in-frame ones; the method was immunoSEQ multiplex PCR. The data contain 750,000 to 1,000,000 clones, almost 95% of them singletons. The ends were cut back, 3 bases at V and 2 bases at J, with 4 bases in the middle. This CDR3 region has 13 residues. Germline V CDR1 and CDR2: MGHRA, YSYEKL. Naive CD8 populations comprised CD45RO-negative cells positively selected for CCR7, excluding terminally differentiated effector memory CD45RA+ cells. Caucasian adults living in Nashville, Tennessee, provided all samples. The data were taken from a study of shared clonotypes between healthy human individuals. As for the study in general: Plates per donor: three CD4 naive, three CD4 memory, two CD8 naive, one CD8 memory.

Whole-study findings and limits: The sampled material consisted only of blood, and tissue repertoires are likely to differ. A small donor pool kept down the genetic and exposure-history diversity that was represented.

The J gene is TRBJ2-2, the V gene TRBV4-1; D gene ambiguous. This TCR derives from a man aged 30-40 years in good health. Source material: naive CD8+ T cells sorted from blood. The CDR3 spells CASSQTNTGELFF. Here the CDR3 DNA reads TGCGCCAGCAGCCAGACCAACACCGGGGAGCTGTTTTTT.